A single sample is the source of the 10 T cell receptor beta chains below, sequenced in a study of T cell changes during pregnancy in multiple sclerosis. Sequencing used immunoSEQ multiplex PCR; TCRdb keeps in-frame clones, though not all of them. The sample shows about 18,000 clones, over 70% of them seen only once. The sequenced sample was CD8+ T cells from peripheral blood mononuclear cells, obtained in the third trimester of pregnancy. The receptors were gathered from a female donor in good health, enrolled as a control in a pregnancy study.

This clone came up once. The V gene is TRBV4-2, the J gene TRBJ2-1; 8 nucleotides line up with TRBD2. Trimming at V came to 4 bases and at J to 0 bases, leaving 5 bases not matched to a gene. From germline, CDR1 is LGHNA and CDR2 YNFKEQ. The CDR3 totals 16 residues. CDR3 protein: CASSRESGSSYNEQFF. CDR3 bases: TGTGCCAGCAGCCGGGAAAGCGGGAGCTCCTACAATGAGCAGTTCTTC.

The chain carries TRBV27 and TRBJ2-1, with a weak D call TRBD2 (6 bases). CDR3 size: 16 residues. With 2 bases removed from V and 0 bases from J, the gap between germline ends came to 11 bases. The V gene's germline CDR1 is MNHEY and CDR2 SMNVEV (reference sequence). CDR3 region: CASSLEYGSSYNEQFF. The CDR3 DNA sequence: TGTGCCAGCAGTTTAGAATACGGGAGCTCCTACAATGAGCAGTTCTTC.

The chain recombines TRBV13 with TRBJ1-2; tentatively, D is TRBD1 (6 bases). CDR3 length: 14 residues. The germline V gene has CDR1 PRHDT and CDR2 FYEKMQ (reference sequence). The V end was cut by 3 bases, the J end by 0 bases, with 8 bases between. The CDR3 is CASSFWTANYGYTF. The CDR3 DNA reads TGTGCCAGCAGCTTCTGGACAGCTAACTATGGCTACACCTTC. The variable domain in full, completed from reference TRBV13 and TRBJ1-2, reads AAGVIQSPRHLIKEKRETATLKCYPIPRHDTVYWYQQGPGQDPQFLISFYEKMQSDKGSIPDRFSAQQFSDYHSELNMSSLELGDSALYFCASSFWTANYGYTFGSGTRLTVV.

The rearrangement uses TRBV28 and TRBJ2-1; 11 nucleotides match TRBD2. The CDR3 covers 15 residues. V lost 6 bases, J lost 3 bases, and 4 bases stayed unmatched. CDR1 and CDR2 from the germline V gene are MDHEN and SYDVKM. The CDR3 here is CASSTGTSGYNEQFF. In nucleotides, the CDR3 is TGTGCCAGCAGCACCGGGACTAGCGGCTACAATGAGCAGTTCTTC.

The rearrangement links TRBV27 to TRBJ2-7, with 12 bases aligning to TRBD1. Germline V gene data show CDR1 as MNHEY and CDR2 as SMNVEV (reference sequence). V lost 5 bases, J lost 5 bases, and 13 bases stayed unmatched. The CDR3 length is 17 residues. CDR3 sequence reads: CASSPNLPGQGANEQYF. CDR3 sequence (DNA): TGTGCCAGCAGTCCAAACCTCCCGGGACAGGGGGCTAACGAGCAGTACTTC.

The chain couples TRBV9 to TRBJ1-2; no reliable D call. Trimming pared 4 bases from V and 5 bases from J, leaving 21 bases between. Germline CDR1 reads SGDLS; CDR2 reads YYNGEE. The CDR3 has 16 residues. The CDR3 nucleotides are TGTGCCAGCAGCCCCCAGGTGGGGAGCCCCTGGTATGGCTACACCTTC. Protein product: CASSPQVGSPWYGYTF.

This clone was seen only once. The chain has TRBV27 and TRBJ1-1, with 11 bases lining up with TRBD1. After removal of 3 bases from V and 3 bases from J, the junction contained 12 bases not matched to a gene. In germline, CDR1 is MNHEY, CDR2 SMNVEV (reference sequence). This CDR3 has 18 amino acids. This CDR3 is CASSFHPGTGGSDTEAFF. Here the CDR3 DNA reads TGTGCCAGCAGTTTCCATCCCGGGACAGGGGGTTCCGACACTGAAGCTTTCTTT.

V usage is TRBV7-9 and J usage is TRBJ1-4, with D unresolved. Trimming stripped 5 bases from V and 7 bases from J, with 11 bases between. CDR1 is SEHNR, CDR2 FQNEAQ, per germline (reference sequence). This CDR3 is 13 amino acids long. For the CDR3, the DNA is TGTGCCAGCAGCCCCCCCCGTAGTGAAAAACTGTTTTTT. This sequence encodes CASSPPRSEKLFF. The entire variable domain, with the rest obtained from reference TRBV7-9 and TRBJ1-4, is as follows: DTGVSQNPRHKITKRGQNVTFRCDPISEHNRLYWYRQTLGQGPEFLTYFQNEAQLEKSRLLSDRFSAERPKGSFSTLEIQRTEQGDSAMYLCASSPPRSEKLFFGSGTQLSVL.

The chain employs TRBV21-1 and TRBJ1-1. TRBV21-1 constitutes a pseudogene. The CDR3 consists of 15 residues. The CDR3 bases are TGTGCCAGCAGCAAAGTGGAGGGGAGGAACACTGAAGCTTTCTTT. Translating it yields CASSKVEGRNTEAFF.

This clone was observed a few times. The rearrangement uses TRBV9 and TRBJ1-1; D gene ambiguous. The V gene's germline CDR1 is SGDLS and CDR2 YYNGEE. The CDR3 length is 14 residues. The V gene lost 0 bases and the J gene lost 0 bases, with 6 bases spanning the gap. The CDR3 coding sequence is TGTGCCAGCAGCGTAGCCGGGTTGAACACTGAAGCTTTCTTT. Protein product: CASSVAGLNTEAFF.